The present entry profiles one T cell receptor (beta chain) with its context. The V gene's germline CDR1 is LNHDA and CDR2 SQIVND (reference sequence). With 5 bases removed from V and 5 bases from J, the gap between germline ends came to 21 bases. The CDR3 is 16 amino acids. Per the authors' pipeline: The authors estimated nucleated cell counts from reference gene primer amplification. The assay was immunoSEQ multiplex PCR, and TCRdb's table has in-frame clones only and misses some. V, J and clone size derive from that table, while D and trimming were established from the DNA sequence. The profile covers 240,000 or so clones, with approximately 83% appearing a single time and around 3.3% taken by the ten largest. This entry comes from a study of blood T cell repertoires in COVID-19. Recruitment covered fewer than 25 US areas and drew participants whose ages spanned roughly 18 to 89 years.

The sequencing input was PBMCs or T cells enriched from blood (not recorded which). This chain uses TRBV19 with TRBJ1-1; D gene unclear. This TCR was recovered from a middle-aged woman with acute COVID-19. The CDR3 nucleotides are TGTGCCAGTAGTTCTACAATCGGACTTCCAAGAACTGAAGCTTTCTTT. It is translated as CASSSTIGLPRTEAFF.